This T cell receptor beta chain was sequenced during a study of T cell repertoires in cytomegalovirus infection. Background on the study: The authors relied on CMV epitopes, both recently identified HLA-C-restricted and well-studied HLA-B-restricted. The public TCR beta signatures pointed to both CMV infection and matching HLA type.

TCRdb re-called the reads through MiXCR, storing one row per CDR3 protein. The table lists approximately 990,000 distinct CDR3 sequences, approximately 31% of them singletons. At least ten counts were recorded for this clonotype. Antigen: not known. The CDR3 length is 16 residues. The V end was cut by 3 bases, the J end by 2 bases, with 13 bases between. Study conclusions and caveats: Accumulated public TCR beta family frequency recognized individuals carrying CMV together with the relevant HLA.

The specimen comprised cultured CD8+ T cells from PBMCs, sampled from culture after CMV antigen stimulation. The sequence derives from a human donor in good health (CMV status not recorded). Some clones in this sample may be carry-over from other donors' samples. V gene TRBV12-3 or TRBV12-4 combines with J gene TRBJ2-2; D uncertain. In DNA form, the CDR3 reads TGTGCCAGCAGTTTCATACCCCTTCCTAACACCGGGGAGCTGTTTTTT. Its protein is CASSFIPLPNTGELFF.